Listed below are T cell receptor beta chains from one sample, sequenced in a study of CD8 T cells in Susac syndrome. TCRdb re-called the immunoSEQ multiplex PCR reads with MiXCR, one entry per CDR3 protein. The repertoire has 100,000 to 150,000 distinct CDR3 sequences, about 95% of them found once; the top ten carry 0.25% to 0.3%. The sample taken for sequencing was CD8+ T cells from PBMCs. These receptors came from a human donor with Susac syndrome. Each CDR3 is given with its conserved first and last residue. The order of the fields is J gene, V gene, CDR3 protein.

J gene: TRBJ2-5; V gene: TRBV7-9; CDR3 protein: CASSPGQVETQYF
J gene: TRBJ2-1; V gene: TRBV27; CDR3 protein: CASSSVGEQFF
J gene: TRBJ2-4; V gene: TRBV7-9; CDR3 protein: CASSPDRPVAIQYF
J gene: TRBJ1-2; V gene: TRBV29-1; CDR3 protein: CSVEDPAEDYGYTF
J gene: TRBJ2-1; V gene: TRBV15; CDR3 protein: CATSRDRDYNEQFF
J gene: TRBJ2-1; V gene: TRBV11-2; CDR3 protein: CASSSISYNEQFF
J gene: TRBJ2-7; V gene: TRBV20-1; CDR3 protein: CSARDGGQGDYEQYF
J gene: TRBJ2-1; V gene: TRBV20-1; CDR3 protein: CSAWISGGAYNEQFF
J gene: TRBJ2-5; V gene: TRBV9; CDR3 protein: CASSAPLDSSQETQYF
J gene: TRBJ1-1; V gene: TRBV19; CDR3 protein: CASSQQAQNTEAFF
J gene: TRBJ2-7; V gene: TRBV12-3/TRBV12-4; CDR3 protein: CASSLGIREQYF
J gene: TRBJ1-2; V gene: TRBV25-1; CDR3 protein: CASSSMGSGGYTF
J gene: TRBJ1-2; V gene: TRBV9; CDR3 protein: CASSGGTDAAIANYGYTF
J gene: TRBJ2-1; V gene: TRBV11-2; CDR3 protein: CASSWGRGNEQFF
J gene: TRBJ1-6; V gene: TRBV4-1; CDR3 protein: CASRQLRDRGNSPLHF
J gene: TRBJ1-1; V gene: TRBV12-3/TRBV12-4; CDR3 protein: CASSSNPQVTEAFF
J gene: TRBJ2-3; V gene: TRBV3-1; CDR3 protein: CASSPGTSGGASTDTQYF
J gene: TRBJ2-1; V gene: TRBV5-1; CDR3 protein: CASSQRNPLYNEQFF
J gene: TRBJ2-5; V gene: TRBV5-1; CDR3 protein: CASSWNGGAGETQYF
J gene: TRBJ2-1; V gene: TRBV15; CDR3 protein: CATSRGGESYNEQFF
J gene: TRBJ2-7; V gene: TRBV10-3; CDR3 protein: CAISASGRVDEQYF
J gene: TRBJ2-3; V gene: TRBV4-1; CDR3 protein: CATRGLGTDTQYF
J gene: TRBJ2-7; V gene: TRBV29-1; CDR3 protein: CSVLVSYEQYF
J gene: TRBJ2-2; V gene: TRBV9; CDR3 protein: CASQDGGGTGELFF
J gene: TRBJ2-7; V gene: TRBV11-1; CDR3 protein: CASSRDSYEQYF
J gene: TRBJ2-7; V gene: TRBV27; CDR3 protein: CASGNRGSYEQYF
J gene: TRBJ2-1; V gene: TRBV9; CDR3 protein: CASSPGSSSYNEQFF
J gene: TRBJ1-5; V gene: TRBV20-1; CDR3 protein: CSAPDGKGNQPQHF